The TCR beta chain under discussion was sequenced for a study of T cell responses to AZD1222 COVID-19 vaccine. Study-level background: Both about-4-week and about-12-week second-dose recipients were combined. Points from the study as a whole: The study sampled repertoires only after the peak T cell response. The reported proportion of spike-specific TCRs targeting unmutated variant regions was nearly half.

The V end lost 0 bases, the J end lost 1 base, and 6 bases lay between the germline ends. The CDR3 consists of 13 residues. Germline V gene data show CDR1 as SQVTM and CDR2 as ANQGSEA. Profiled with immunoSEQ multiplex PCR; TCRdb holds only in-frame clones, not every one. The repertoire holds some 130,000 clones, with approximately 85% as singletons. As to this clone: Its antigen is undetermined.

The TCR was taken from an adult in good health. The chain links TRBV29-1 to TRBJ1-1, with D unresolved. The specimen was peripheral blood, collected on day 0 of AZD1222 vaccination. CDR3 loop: CSVEDYSNTEAFF. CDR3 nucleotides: TGCAGCGTTGAAGATTACTCGAACACTGAAGCTTTCTTT.